This TCR beta chain was captured in a study of T cell clonotyping in hematopoietic cell transplantation. Study-wide results and caveats: CD4 and CD8 repertoire contributions could not be separated without sorting.

In the case of this clone: Its antigen is currently unknown.

The CDR3 loop spans 15 amino acids. V gave up 5 bases and J gave up 5 bases, with 18 bases separating them. Germline V gene data show CDR1 as LGHNA and CDR2 as YNFKEQ. Assay: immunoSEQ multiplex PCR; the TCRdb copy retains only in-frame clones and omits some. This sample has approximately 9,000 clones, with approximately 97% found just once. The specimen comprised peripheral blood mononuclear cells, sampled 100 days after allogeneic stem cell transplant. The chain employs TRBV4-2 and TRBJ1-2, with D hard to call. The clonotype originates from a male patient between 60 and 69 years old who had an allogeneic stem cell transplant from a related donor, so the T cells may come from the graft donor. Some clones in this sample may be carry-over from other donors' samples. The CDR3 DNA reads TGTGCCAGCAGCTTGCCGGGCTCCAGAAATTATGGCTACACCTTC. Its protein is CASSLPGSRNYGYTF.